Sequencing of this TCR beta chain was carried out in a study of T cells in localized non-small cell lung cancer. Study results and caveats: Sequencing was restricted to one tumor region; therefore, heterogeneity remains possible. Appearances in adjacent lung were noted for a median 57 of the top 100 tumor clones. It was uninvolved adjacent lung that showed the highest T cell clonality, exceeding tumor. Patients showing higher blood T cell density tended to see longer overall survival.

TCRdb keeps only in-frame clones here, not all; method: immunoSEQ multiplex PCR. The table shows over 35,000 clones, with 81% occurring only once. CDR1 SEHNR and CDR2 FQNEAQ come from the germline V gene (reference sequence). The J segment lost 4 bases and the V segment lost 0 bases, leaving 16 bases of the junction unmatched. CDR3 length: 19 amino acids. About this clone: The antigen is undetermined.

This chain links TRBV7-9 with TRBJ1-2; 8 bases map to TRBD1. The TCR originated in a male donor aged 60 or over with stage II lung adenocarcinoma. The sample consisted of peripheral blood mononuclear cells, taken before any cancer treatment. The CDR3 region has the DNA TGTGCCAGCAGCTTAGCGAGGCAGGGGGCCCCCACTCGTCCCTATGGCTACACCTTC. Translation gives CASSLARQGAPTRPYGYTF.